The clone carrying this T cell receptor beta chain occurred many times. This sample stems from a study of molecular identifiers for immune sequencing clone quantification. Germline V gives CDR1 MGHRA, CDR2 YSYEKL. This CDR3 spans 12 amino acids. V lost 1 base and J lost 4, with 4 bases in between. TCRdb reprocessed the PCR reads with MiXCR, giving one entry per CDR3 protein. Here the sample spans around 320,000 distinct CDR3 sequences, roughly 24% being singletons. This receptor was identified in a human donor in good health. Some libraries in this study had Jurkat cell RNA spiked in. The chain is built from TRBV4-1 and TRBJ1-1; D not certain. Sequencing input: naive CD8+ T cells from blood, with Jurkat cell RNA spiked in. The subset here: FACS-sorted CD8+CD4-CCR7+CD45RA+ naive T cells. CDR3 region: CASSQVGTEAFF. As DNA, the CDR3 is TGCGCCAGCAGCCAAGTGGGCACTGAAGCTTTCTTT.